Listed below are T cell receptor beta chains from one sample, sequenced in a study of blood T cell repertoires in COVID-19. Clones were read by immunoSEQ multiplex PCR, and TCRdb kept only the in-frame ones, dropping some. The data hold around 53,000 clones, with about 83% observed a single time. The sequencing sample was made of peripheral blood. The receptors originated from a man aged 45-65 years with acute or convalescent COVID-19. The CDR3 runs from the conserved cysteine through the conserved F or W. D genes are given only for firm matches. Not every row has a clone size; where given, it reads once, few, many or a size class.

abundance: -; v_gene: TRBV6-5; j_gene: TRBJ1-1; d_gene: -; CDR3nt: TGTGCCAGCAACAGCAGGGGAGGGCCAAACACTGAAGCTTTCTTT; CDR3aa: CASNSRGGPNTEAFF
abundance: -; v_gene: TRBV2; j_gene: TRBJ1-5; d_gene: -; CDR3nt: TGTGCCAGCAGCCGCAGGGGTTACAATCAGCCCCAGCATTTT; CDR3aa: CASSRRGYNQPQHF
abundance: -; v_gene: TRBV7-7; j_gene: TRBJ2-2; d_gene: -; CDR3nt: TGTGCTAGCAGCCCAATCCCCACAGGGACCTCCGGGGAGCTGTTTTTT; CDR3aa: CASSPIPTGTSGELFF
abundance: -; v_gene: TRBV20-1; j_gene: TRBJ2-1; d_gene: -; CDR3nt: TGCAGTGCCCTCCAGGGCTATGAGCAGTTCTTC; CDR3aa: CSALQGYEQFF
abundance: -; v_gene: TRBV5-1; j_gene: TRBJ2-3; d_gene: -; CDR3nt: TGCGCCAGCATAGGGGGATCCACAGATACGCAGTATTTT; CDR3aa: CASIGGSTDTQYF
abundance: -; v_gene: TRBV27; j_gene: TRBJ1-2; d_gene: -; CDR3nt: TGTGCCAGCAGCAACTACAGGGCAGGCTATGGCTACACCTTC; CDR3aa: CASSNYRAGYGYTF
abundance: -; v_gene: TRBV9; j_gene: TRBJ2-7; d_gene: -; CDR3nt: TGTGCCAGCAGCGTCCGACAGGCCACGAAGTCCTACGAGCAGTACTTC; CDR3aa: CASSVRQATKSYEQYF
abundance: -; v_gene: TRBV4-1; j_gene: TRBJ2-6; d_gene: -; CDR3nt: TGCGCCAGCAGCCAACCCCGGCCCGGTTCGACATCTGGGGCCAACGTCCTGACTTTC; CDR3aa: CASSQPRPGSTSGANVLTF
abundance: -; v_gene: TRBV14; j_gene: TRBJ2-7; d_gene: -; CDR3nt: TGTGCCAGCAGCGTCCACCCCGACTTCCGTGGGGAGCAGTACTTC; CDR3aa: CASSVHPDFRGEQYF
abundance: -; v_gene: TRBV18; j_gene: TRBJ1-5; d_gene: -; CDR3nt: TGTGCCAGCTCACCTGACCTCGAGGGTCAGCCCCAGCATTTT; CDR3aa: CASSPDLEGQPQHF
abundance: few; v_gene: TRBV15; j_gene: TRBJ2-7; d_gene: -; CDR3nt: TGTGCCACCAGCAGAGCAGCAGGGTCAACCGACGAGCAGTACTTC; CDR3aa: CATSRAAGSTDEQYF
abundance: -; v_gene: TRBV4-2; j_gene: TRBJ2-7; d_gene: -; CDR3nt: TGTGCCAGCAGCCAAGTAAATGGACAGACCTACGAGCAGTACTTC; CDR3aa: CASSQVNGQTYEQYF
abundance: -; v_gene: TRBV27; j_gene: TRBJ2-5; d_gene: -; CDR3nt: TGTGCCAGCAGTTTGGCAGGGGCGACAAGAGAACCCCAGTACTTC; CDR3aa: CASSLAGATREPQYF
abundance: -; v_gene: TRBV6-2/TRBV6-3; j_gene: TRBJ2-7; d_gene: -; CDR3nt: TGTGCCAGCAGTTCCCTAGCCCTAGGGACCTACGAGCAGTACTTC; CDR3aa: CASSSLALGTYEQYF
abundance: -; v_gene: TRBV7-9; j_gene: TRBJ1-2; d_gene: TRBD1; CDR3nt: TGTGCCAGCAGCCCGGTGGCAGGGGGGAACTATGGCTACACCTTC; CDR3aa: CASSPVAGGNYGYTF
abundance: -; v_gene: TRBV2; j_gene: TRBJ2-7; d_gene: TRBD2; CDR3nt: TGTGCCAGCAGCTCTAGCGGGGCCAGCTCCTACGAGCAGTACTTC; CDR3aa: CASSSSGASSYEQYF
abundance: -; v_gene: TRBV10-2; j_gene: TRBJ2-7; d_gene: -; CDR3nt: TGCGCCAGCAGTGACTTTAGCTGGAACTCCTACGAGCAGTACTTC; CDR3aa: CASSDFSWNSYEQYF
abundance: -; v_gene: TRBV2; j_gene: TRBJ2-5; d_gene: TRBD2; CDR3nt: TGTGCCAGCAGACGGACTAGCGGACAAGAGACCCAGTACTTC; CDR3aa: CASRRTSGQETQYF
abundance: -; v_gene: TRBV20-1; j_gene: TRBJ2-1; d_gene: -; CDR3nt: TGCAGTGCTGGACTCCCCAATGAGCAGTTCTTC; CDR3aa: CSAGLPNEQFF
abundance: -; v_gene: TRBV5-4; j_gene: TRBJ2-7; d_gene: -; CDR3nt: TGTGCCAGCAGCTTGGCGCAGGGGCAGATCTACGAGCAGTACTTC; CDR3aa: CASSLAQGQIYEQYF
abundance: -; v_gene: TRBV5-6; j_gene: TRBJ1-3; d_gene: TRBD1; CDR3nt: TGTGCCAGCAGCCTGCGAGACAGGGCGGCTGGAAACACCATATATTTT; CDR3aa: CASSLRDRAAGNTIYF
abundance: -; v_gene: TRBV6-5; j_gene: TRBJ2-6; d_gene: -; CDR3nt: TGTGCCAGCAGGAGGAGCGGGGCCAACGTCCTGACTTTC; CDR3aa: CASRRSGANVLTF
abundance: -; v_gene: TRBV4-1; j_gene: TRBJ2-1; d_gene: -; CDR3nt: TGCGCCAGCAGCCAAGGTCCGGGGGTCAATGAGCAGTTCTTC; CDR3aa: CASSQGPGVNEQFF
abundance: -; v_gene: TRBV5-1; j_gene: TRBJ2-7; d_gene: TRBD1; CDR3nt: TGCGCCAGCAGCGGGACAGGGCAATCGGACGAGCAGTACTTC; CDR3aa: CASSGTGQSDEQYF
abundance: -; v_gene: TRBV7-6; j_gene: TRBJ1-6; d_gene: -; CDR3nt: TGTGCCAGCAGCTCGACAGTCCTGGGTAATTCACCCCTCCACTTT; CDR3aa: CASSSTVLGNSPLHF
abundance: -; v_gene: TRBV27; j_gene: TRBJ1-6; d_gene: TRBD1; CDR3nt: TGTGCCAGCAGTTTAGAGAGGGGGCAGGGTAATTCACCCCTCCACTTT; CDR3aa: CASSLERGQGNSPLHF
abundance: -; v_gene: TRBV6-2/TRBV6-3; j_gene: TRBJ1-1; d_gene: -; CDR3nt: TGTGCCAGCAGTTATGGGCAGAACACTGAAGCTTTCTTT; CDR3aa: CASSYGQNTEAFF
abundance: -; v_gene: TRBV3-1/TRBV3-2; j_gene: TRBJ2-1; d_gene: -; CDR3nt: TGTGCCAGCAGCCAAGAGACTGGGGCGGATACAATGAGTGGGCAGTTCTTC; CDR3aa: CASSQETGADTMSGQFF
abundance: few; v_gene: TRBV4-1; j_gene: TRBJ2-1; d_gene: -; CDR3nt: TGCGCCAGCAGCCAAGAGGTAGTTTTAAATGAGCAGTTCTTC; CDR3aa: CASSQEVVLNEQFF
abundance: -; v_gene: TRBV29-1; j_gene: TRBJ1-1; d_gene: -; CDR3nt: TGCAGCGTTGAACTCCCTACAGGGAACACTGAAGCTTTCTTT; CDR3aa: CSVELPTGNTEAFF
abundance: -; v_gene: TRBV19; j_gene: TRBJ2-5; d_gene: TRBD2; CDR3nt: TGTGCCAGTAGTACTCTAGCGGACCAAGAGACCCAGTACTTC; CDR3aa: CASSTLADQETQYF
abundance: -; v_gene: TRBV3-1/TRBV3-2; j_gene: TRBJ1-4; d_gene: -; CDR3nt: TGTGCCAGCAGCCGGGTCAGGGCGGAGAGAACTCAGGGTGAAAAACTGTTTTTT; CDR3aa: CASSRVRAERTQGEKLFF
abundance: -; v_gene: TRBV5-1; j_gene: TRBJ2-7; d_gene: TRBD2; CDR3nt: TGCGCCAGCAGCTTTCAACCTAGCGGGGGAGGTAACGAGCAGTACTTC; CDR3aa: CASSFQPSGGGNEQYF
abundance: -; v_gene: TRBV6-5; j_gene: TRBJ1-4; d_gene: TRBD1; CDR3nt: TGTGCCAGCAGTTCCCAGGGGGCGGGGAAACTGTTTTTT; CDR3aa: CASSSQGAGKLFF
abundance: -; v_gene: TRBV13; j_gene: TRBJ1-6; d_gene: -; CDR3nt: TGTGCCAGCAGCTTCCTCCGGGACACGGGGTCACCCCTCCACTTT; CDR3aa: CASSFLRDTGSPLHF
abundance: -; v_gene: TRBV5-5; j_gene: TRBJ1-1; d_gene: -; CDR3nt: TGTGCCAGCAGTCAGACTGAAGCTTTCTTT; CDR3aa: CASSQTEAFF
abundance: -; v_gene: TRBV2; j_gene: TRBJ2-7; d_gene: -; CDR3nt: TGTGCCAGCAGCAGAGAGCGGGCCACCTACGAGCAGTACTTC; CDR3aa: CASSRERATYEQYF
abundance: -; v_gene: TRBV11-2; j_gene: TRBJ2-7; d_gene: TRBD2; CDR3nt: TGTGCCAGATTAGCGGGAGGGCCCTACGAGCAGTACTTC; CDR3aa: CARLAGGPYEQYF
abundance: -; v_gene: TRBV19; j_gene: TRBJ2-2; d_gene: TRBD1; CDR3nt: TGTGCCAGTACTACAGGGGATCGGATTTCCGAGGAGCTGTTTTTT; CDR3aa: CASTTGDRISEELFF
abundance: -; v_gene: TRBV28; j_gene: TRBJ1-2; d_gene: -; CDR3nt: TGTGCCAGCAGTTTACGGGGGGCGCTGGGCTACACCTTC; CDR3aa: CASSLRGALGYTF
abundance: -; v_gene: TRBV6-5; j_gene: TRBJ1-4; d_gene: -; CDR3nt: TGTGCCAGCAGCACCGGGACAACACGTAATGAAAAACTGTTTTTT; CDR3aa: CASSTGTTRNEKLFF
abundance: -; v_gene: TRBV5-1; j_gene: TRBJ2-5; d_gene: TRBD1; CDR3nt: TGCGCCAGCAGCTTGGAGGGGGCAGAGACCCAGTACTTC; CDR3aa: CASSLEGAETQYF